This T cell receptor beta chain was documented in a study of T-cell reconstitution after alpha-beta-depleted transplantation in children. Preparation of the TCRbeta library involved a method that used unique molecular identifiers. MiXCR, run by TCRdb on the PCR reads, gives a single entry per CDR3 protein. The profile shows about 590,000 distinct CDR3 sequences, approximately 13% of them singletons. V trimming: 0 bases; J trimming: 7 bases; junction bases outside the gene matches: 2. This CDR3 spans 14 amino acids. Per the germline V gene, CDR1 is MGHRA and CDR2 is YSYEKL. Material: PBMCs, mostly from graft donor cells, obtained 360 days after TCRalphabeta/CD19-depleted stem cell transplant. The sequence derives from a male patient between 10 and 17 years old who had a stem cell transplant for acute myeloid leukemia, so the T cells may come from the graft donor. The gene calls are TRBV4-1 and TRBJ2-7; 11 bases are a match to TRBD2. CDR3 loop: CASSQDGLAGEQYF. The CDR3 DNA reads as TGCGCCAGCAGCCAAGATGGACTAGCGGGTGAGCAGTACTTC.